Listed here are 16 T cell receptor beta chains from one sample, sequenced in a study of blood T cell repertoires in COVID-19. Assay: immunoSEQ multiplex PCR; the TCRdb copy retains only in-frame clones and omits some. The sample carries some 130,000 clones, about nine tenths recorded once. The sequenced sample consisted of peripheral blood. The receptors derive from a man over 45 with active COVID-19.

The rearrangement links TRBV6-6 to TRBJ1-6; D uncertain. Deletions cut 5 bases from V and 10 bases from J, with 15 bases between. The CDR3 runs to 14 residues. CDR1 is MNHNY, CDR2 SVGAGI, per germline (reference sequence). The CDR3 nucleotides are TGTGCCAGCAGTGAGGGTTCCTTAGCATCACCCCTCCACTTT. Translated, it gives CASSEGSLASPLHF.

The V and J genes are TRBV6-4 and TRBJ2-1, with a tentative D call TRBD2 (5 bases). This CDR3 is built from 14 residues. Per the germline V gene, CDR1 is MRHNA and CDR2 is SNTAGT. V dropped 3 bases and J dropped 4 bases, with 10 bases sitting between them. CDR3 DNA: TGTGCCAGCAGTGAGGACGGGGAATACAATGAGCAGTTCTTC. Amino acids: CASSEDGEYNEQFF.

This chain connects TRBV25-1 to TRBJ2-2; D might be TRBD1 (6 bases). Germline lookup yields CDR1 MGHDK and CDR2 SYGVNS. V gave up 4 bases and J gave up 8 bases, with 17 bases separating them. The length of the CDR3 is 15 residues. CDR3 DNA: TGTGCCAGCAGTGTCCGGGACACCCAGAGGGGGGAGCTGTTTTTT. It is translated as CASSVRDTQRGELFF.

This clone was observed a single time. J is TRBJ2-7 and V is TRBV10-3; no definite D call. The CDR3 sequence is 15 residues long. The germline V gene has CDR1 ENHRY and CDR2 SYGVKD. Trimming removed 3 bases from V and 0 bases from J, with 12 bases in between. The CDR3 protein is CAISDFLQHSYEQYF. DNA of the CDR3: TGTGCCATCAGTGACTTTCTACAGCACTCCTACGAGCAGTACTTC.

This chain connects TRBV10-2 to TRBJ1-4; 7 bases align to TRBD1. Trimming removed 2 bases from V and 10 bases from J; junction bases left unmatched: 16. Germline lookup yields CDR1 WSHSY and CDR2 SAAADI. This CDR3 is 17 amino acids long. The CDR3 DNA follows: TGCGCCAGCAGTGAGGGGGACAGTACGAGAGCTGGGCGAAAACTGTTTTTT. Translating it yields CASSEGDSTRAGRKLFF.

This clone turned up a few times. V is TRBV5-1 and J is TRBJ2-3; 11 nucleotides agree with TRBD2. The junction had 9 bases not matched to a gene; V was cut back by 4 bases and J by 5 bases. The germline V gene has CDR1 SGHRS and CDR2 YFSETQ. This CDR3 region has 16 residues. The CDR3 reads CASSANTGTSGDTQYF. CDR3 DNA sequence: TGCGCCAGCAGCGCGAACACGGGGACTAGCGGAGATACGCAGTATTTT.

A few counts support this clone. Other DNA variants within this sample encode the same CDR3. The V call is TRBV7-9, the J call TRBJ2-3; TRBD1 matches at 9 bases. CDR3 length: 14 residues. Trimming at V came to 5 bases and at J to 0 bases, leaving 0 bases not matched to a gene. The germline V gene has CDR1 SEHNR and CDR2 FQNEAQ (reference sequence). The CDR3: CASSGQGSTDTQYF. CDR3 DNA sequence: TGTGCCAGCAGCGGACAGGGGAGCACAGATACGCAGTATTTT.

This chain joins TRBV12-3 or TRBV12-4 and TRBJ1-5; tentatively, D is TRBD1 (5 bases). This CDR3 is 13 amino acids long. V was shortened by 8 bases and J by 9 bases, with 17 bases between the two germline ends. CDR3 sequence: CASYLEPGGPQHF. The CDR3 region has the DNA TGTGCCAGCTACTTAGAGCCCGGGGGGCCCCAGCATTTT.

The chain carries TRBV6-5 and TRBJ2-7; 9 nucleotides agree with TRBD2. CDR3 length: 15 residues. V lost 6 bases and J lost 2; bases outside the gene matches: 8. Germline loops: CDR1 MNHEY, CDR2 SVGAGI. The CDR3 reads CASRPSGIEAYEQYV. The DNA of the CDR3 is TGTGCCAGCAGGCCTAGCGGGATTGAGGCCTACGAGCAGTACGTC.

The chain recombines TRBV2 with TRBJ1-1; D is unclear. V was trimmed by 4 bases and J by 5 bases, leaving 8 bases between them. The CDR3 contains 12 residues. CDR1 and CDR2 (germline): SNHLY, FYNNEI. DNA for the CDR3: TGTGCCAGCAGTGCTAAGACAACTGAAGCTTTCTTT. This sequence encodes CASSAKTTEAFF.

The chain carries TRBV4-2 and TRBJ2-3, with D maybe TRBD1 (5 bases). V dropped 1 base and J dropped 3 bases, with 11 bases sitting between them. The CDR3 loop spans 15 amino acids. The germline gives CDR1 LGHNA, CDR2 YNFKEQ. The CDR3 loop reads CASSQVQGETDTQYF. The CDR3 DNA sequence: TGTGCCAGCAGCCAAGTCCAGGGCGAGACAGATACGCAGTATTTT.

The rearrangement joins TRBV19 to TRBJ1-1; 7 bases match TRBD1. V gave up 6 bases and J gave up 4 bases; unmatched junction bases: 8. The CDR3 sequence is 14 residues long. Germline loops: CDR1 LNHDA, CDR2 SQIVND (reference sequence). This chain's CDR3 is CASRPTGISTEAFF. The CDR3 DNA is TGTGCCAGTAGGCCGACAGGGATCAGCACTGAAGCTTTCTTT.

Only one count was recorded for this clone. The CDR3 is CASSPTPGTSGSSYNEQFF. In DNA, the CDR3 is TGTGCCAGCTCACCGACGCCGGGGACTAGCGGGAGCTCCTACAATGAGCAGTTCTTC. This chain connects TRBV18 to TRBJ2-1, with 14 bases that match TRBD2. The CDR3 consists of 19 residues. Looked up from germline, CDR1 is KGHSH and CDR2 is LQKENI. V shed 3 bases, J shed 0 bases, and the junction held 7 bases outside the gene matches.

V and J are TRBV5-1 and TRBJ2-7; 7 bases fit TRBD1. This CDR3 has 12 amino acids. J lost 11 bases, V lost 4 bases, and 9 bases had no gene match. Per germline, CDR1 SGHRS and CDR2 YFSETQ. The CDR3 DNA follows: TGCGCCAGCAGCCGCCCGGGACAGCAAGAGTACGTC. Translated: CASSRPGQQEYV.

The chain joins TRBV2 to TRBJ2-3; D unclear. Germline assignment: CDR1 SNHLY and CDR2 FYNNEI. Trimming removed 6 bases from V and 2 bases from J, with 6 bases in between. The CDR3 loop spans 12 amino acids. CDR3 sequence: CASRTHTDTQYF. In DNA, the CDR3 is TGTGCCAGCAGGACACACACAGATACGCAGTATTTT. The whole variable domain, filled in from reference TRBV2 and TRBJ2-3, reads EPEVTQTPSHQVTQMGQEVILRCVPISNHLYFYWYRQILGQKVEFLVSFYNNEISEKSEIFDDQFSVERPDGSNFTLKIRSTKLEDSAMYFCASRTHTDTQYFGPGTRLTVL.

The V gene is TRBV13, the J gene TRBJ2-4, with D tentatively TRBD1 (8 bases). The V gene lost 5 bases and the J gene lost 4 bases, with 27 bases spanning the gap. CDR1 is PRHDT and CDR2 is FYEKMQ in the germline V gene (reference sequence). The length of the CDR3 is 19 residues. CDR3 bases: TGTGCCAGCAGCCTACAATGGACAGGGAGGGCATCGGAAAAAAACATTCAGTACTTC. Its translation: CASSLQWTGRASEKNIQYF.